This TCR beta chain comes out of a study of blood T cell repertoires in COVID-19. Study as a whole: Spain, Italy and the United States supplied samples that represented acute and convalescent COVID-19. Sample material is recorded as cDNA or gDNA derived from T cells, B-cell-depleted T cells, or PBMCs.

Original processing methods: Amplification of reference gene primers provided the estimated nucleated cell counts. The data were produced by immunoSEQ multiplex PCR, yet TCRdb's version contains in-frame clones alone and is incomplete. Clone size and the V and J calls come from that table; the DNA yielded D and trimming. This sample has 65,000 to 70,000 clones; 82% occur once, and the top ten carry roughly 16%. Trimming cost V 6 bases and J 2 bases, with 19 bases left between them. This CDR3 has 16 residues. Germline V gene sequence: CDR1 SNHLY, CDR2 FYNNEI. The chain employs TRBV2 and TRBJ2-5, with D maybe TRBD1 (7 bases). The sequence was obtained from a man older than 75 with active COVID-19. Sequences were obtained from peripheral blood. Here the CDR3 DNA reads TGTGCCAGCAGGATCGGAGGGACAGCAAGTCAAGAGACCCAGTACTTC. Its protein is CASRIGGTASQETQYF.